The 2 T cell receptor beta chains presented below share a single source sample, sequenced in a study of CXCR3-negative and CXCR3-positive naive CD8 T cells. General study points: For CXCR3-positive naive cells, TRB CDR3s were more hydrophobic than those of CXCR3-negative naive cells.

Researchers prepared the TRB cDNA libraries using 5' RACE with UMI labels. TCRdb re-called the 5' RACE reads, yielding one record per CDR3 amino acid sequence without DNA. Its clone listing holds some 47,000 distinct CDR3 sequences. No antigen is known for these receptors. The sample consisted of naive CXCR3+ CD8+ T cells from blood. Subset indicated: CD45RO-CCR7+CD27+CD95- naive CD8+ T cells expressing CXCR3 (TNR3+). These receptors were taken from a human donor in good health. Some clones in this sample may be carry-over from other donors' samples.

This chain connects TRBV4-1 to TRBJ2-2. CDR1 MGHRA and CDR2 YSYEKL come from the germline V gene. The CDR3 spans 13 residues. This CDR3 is CASSQDPGGELFF.

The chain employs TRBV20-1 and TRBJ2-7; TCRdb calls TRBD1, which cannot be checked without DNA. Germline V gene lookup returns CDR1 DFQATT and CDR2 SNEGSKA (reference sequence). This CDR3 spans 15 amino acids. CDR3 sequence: CSARRLSATTYEQYF.